The 24 T cell receptor beta chains presented below share a single source sample, sequenced in a study of T cells in Graves' hyperthyroidism and ophthalmopathy. Amplification yielded TCR beta CDR3 regions, with RNA transcripts as the source. In the first-round RT-PCR of the TCR CDR3, the HTBI primer set was used. One entry per CDR3 protein results from TCRdb running MiXCR on the multiplex PCR reads. The sample yields roughly 650,000 distinct CDR3 sequences, approximately 15% seen once. Sequencing used blood. These receptors all stem from a woman aged 40-49 years with Graves' ophthalmopathy.

This clonotype was seen ten or more times. J is TRBJ2-3 and V is TRBV3-1; D is uncertain. There are 11 residues in the CDR3. Germline-derived CDR1 and CDR2 are LGHDT and YNNKEL (reference sequence). Trimming took 1 base from V and 7 from J, leaving 3 bases between them. The CDR3 sequence is CASSQVNTQYF. CDR3 DNA: TGTGCCAGCAGCCAAGTAAATACGCAGTATTTT.

This clonotype was picked up a small number of times. The gene calls are TRBV15 and TRBJ1-5, with D uncertain. Germline lookup yields CDR1 LNHNV and CDR2 YYDKDF (reference sequence). This CDR3 is 15 amino acids long. V was clipped by 0 bases and J by 7 bases, with 13 bases between them. CDR3 sequence (DNA): TGTGCCACCAGCAGAGATTTTCGGACGGAGCAGCCCCAGCATTTT. It codes for CATSRDFRTEQPQHF. The full variable domain, completed using reference TRBV15 and TRBJ1-5, is DAMVIQNPRYQVTQFGKPVTLSCSQTLNHNVMYWYQQKSSQAPKLLFHYYDKDFNNEADTPDNFQSRRPNTSFCFLDIRSPGLGDTAMYLCATSRDFRTEQPQHFGDGTRLSIL.

The rearrangement links TRBV20-1 to TRBJ1-2, with D maybe TRBD1 (5 bases). V gave up 0 bases and J gave up 8 bases, with 16 bases separating them. This CDR3 contains 14 residues. Germline CDR1 DFQATT, CDR2 SNEGSKA (reference sequence). CDR3 DNA: TGCAGTGCTAGAGATCATGTTGACAGCTGGGGCTACACCTTC. Protein sequence: CSARDHVDSWGYTF.

This clonotype was counted many times. The chain couples TRBV5-5 to TRBJ2-3; no definite D call. The V end was cut by 0 bases, the J end by 1 base, with 9 bases between. Germline V gene sequence: CDR1 SGHKS, CDR2 YYEKEE (reference sequence). This CDR3 region has 15 residues. The CDR3 sequence: CASSLGHDGTDTQYF. CDR3 nucleotide sequence: TGTGCCAGCAGCTTGGGGCATGATGGCACAGATACGCAGTATTTT.

This clonotype was detected many times. V usage is TRBV2 and J usage is TRBJ2-7, with TRBD2 matching 9 bases. The CDR3 extends over 18 amino acids. J gave up 2 bases and V 2 bases, and 13 bases lay outside the gene matches. CDR1 is SNHLY, CDR2 FYNNEI, per germline. CDR3 bases: TGTGCCAGCAGTGAATGGCTAGCGGGACGAGGGTCCACCTACGAGCAGTACTTC. Its translation is CASSEWLAGRGSTYEQYF.

The chain recombines TRBV27 with TRBJ2-3, with 9 positions matching TRBD2. The germline V gene encodes CDR1 MNHEY and CDR2 SMNVEV (reference sequence). The CDR3 runs to 17 residues. V was pared by 0 bases and J by 5 bases, with 9 bases of the junction left unmatched. CDR3 sequence: CASSLSRAGGLGDTQYF. CDR3 nucleotide sequence: TGTGCCAGCAGTTTATCTCGGGCGGGGGGGCTTGGAGATACGCAGTATTTT.

This clonotype has at least ten counts. A junction end diverges from the germline sequence, so it may reflect a read error. The CDR3 protein is CASSLGGTASTDTQYF. DNA of the CDR3: TGCGCCAGCAGCTTAGGAGGCACGGCGAGCACAGATACGCAGTATTTT. The chain couples TRBV7-8 to TRBJ2-3; D possibly corresponds to TRBD2 (5 bases). CDR1 and CDR2 from the germline V gene are SGHVS and FQNEAQ. The CDR3 is 16 residues long.

The chain carries TRBV28 and TRBJ1-6; maybe TRBD1 (6 bases). The CDR3 spans 15 residues. Looked up from germline, CDR1 is MDHEN and CDR2 is SYDVKM. V was trimmed by 5 bases and J by 8 bases, leaving 16 bases between them. The CDR3 DNA sequence: TGTGCCAGCAGTCCTCGTGACAGGTGGGATTCACCCCTCCACTTT. Protein product: CASSPRDRWDSPLHF.

This clonotype was observed at least ten times. CDR3 sequence reads: CASSFGTLNQPQHF. The CDR3 region has the DNA TGTGCCAGCAGTTTCGGGACGCTGAATCAGCCCCAGCATTTT. The V gene is TRBV28, the J gene TRBJ1-5; a weak D match, TRBD1 (5 bases). Looked up from germline, CDR1 is MDHEN and CDR2 is SYDVKM. The CDR3 has 14 amino acids. V gave up 3 bases and J gave up 4 bases, with 10 bases separating them.

The chain recombines TRBV6-1 with TRBJ1-1, with D maybe TRBD1 (5 bases). Per the germline V gene, CDR1 is MNHNS and CDR2 is SASEGT. CDR3 length equals 13 residues. The germline V and J ends were trimmed by 7 bases and 5 bases, with 14 bases remaining between them. This CDR3 reads CASIQQAATEAFF. The CDR3 DNA reads TGTGCCAGCATACAACAGGCAGCGACTGAAGCTTTCTTT.

This clonotype has a handful of counts. The chain is built from TRBV25-1 and TRBJ1-1; TRBD1 might be the D (6 bases). The V and J ends lost 5 bases and 1 base respectively, with 14 bases between them. Germline CDR1 and CDR2: MGHDK and SYGVNS. CDR3 size: 15 residues. CDR3 DNA: TGTGCCAGCAGTCCCACAGGGCCCCGGAACACTGAAGCTTTCTTT. It encodes CASSPTGPRNTEAFF.

This clonotype was recorded a few times. The chain carries TRBV9 and TRBJ2-1, with D hard to call. Per the germline V gene, CDR1 is SGDLS and CDR2 is YYNGEE. CDR3 length: 15 residues. Between the trimmed V and J ends, which lost 2 bases and 0 bases, there was a span of 9 bases. The CDR3 coding sequence is TGTGCCAGCAGCGTGGGTTCGCCCTCCTACAATGAGCAGTTCTTC. Its translation is CASSVGSPSYNEQFF.

This clonotype was detected ten times or more. The chain recombines TRBV7-6 with TRBJ1-5, with D unresolved. Germline CDR1 and CDR2: SGHVS and FNYEAQ. The CDR3 contains 15 residues. Trimming took off 2 bases at V and 0 bases at J, with 8 bases between the two ends. CDR3: CASSLSSNSNQPQHF. The CDR3 coding sequence is TGTGCCAGCAGCTTAAGCAGTAATAGCAATCAGCCCCAGCATTTT.

The chain carries TRBV6-2 or TRBV6-3 and TRBJ2-2; D unclear. The CDR3 runs 14 residues. V lost 4 bases, J lost 3 bases, and 9 bases lay in between. The germline CDR1 and CDR2 sequences are MNHEY and SVGEGT. The CDR3 reads CASSSSIYTGELFF. The CDR3 coding sequence is TGTGCCAGCAGTTCATCAATTTACACCGGGGAGCTGTTTTTT.

This clonotype has more than one count but fewer than ten. The chain links TRBV11-2 to TRBJ2-2; D remains unclear. CDR3 length: 14 amino acids. Trimming removed 5 bases at V and 7 bases at J, with 14 bases between. The germline CDR1 and CDR2 sequences are SGHAT and FQNNGV. The CDR3 region is CASSPQPGDGELFF. For the CDR3, the DNA is TGTGCCAGCAGCCCTCAACCGGGCGACGGGGAGCTGTTTTTT.

The rearrangement joins TRBV20-1 to TRBJ1-2; D is undetermined. Trimming shortened V by 5 bases and J by 8 bases, and 15 bases separated the two germline ends. The CDR3 is 12 residues long. Germline V gives CDR1 DFQATT, CDR2 SNEGSKA (reference sequence). The CDR3, as DNA: TGCAGTGCTTTCGACGTTCCCCGGGGCTACACCTTC. Translated: CSAFDVPRGYTF.

This clonotype appeared many times. V is TRBV2 and J is TRBJ2-2, with TRBD1 matching over 8 bases. J lost 0 bases, V lost 3 bases, and 3 bases had no gene match. The CDR3 has 16 residues. Germline-derived CDR1 and CDR2 are SNHLY and FYNNEI. CDR3 residues: CASSEQGAPNTGELFF. DNA of the CDR3: TGTGCCAGCAGTGAGCAGGGGGCGCCGAACACCGGGGAGCTGTTTTTT.

In its sample, this clonotype was seen many times. This rearrangement joins TRBV20-1 to TRBJ1-5, with 9 bases identical to TRBD1. The junction had 18 bases not matched to a gene; V was cut back by 1 base and J by 5 bases. Germline-derived CDR1 and CDR2 are DFQATT and SNEGSKA (reference sequence). The CDR3 loop spans 19 amino acids. The CDR3 DNA follows: TGCAGTGCTAGAGCGGGGACAGGGAACCCCCCGAACGACCATCAGCCCCAGCATTTT. Amino acids: CSARAGTGNPPNDHQPQHF.

In this sample, this clonotype turned up many times. The chain recombines TRBV5-1 with TRBJ2-7, with D perhaps assigned TRBD1 or TRBD2 (6 bases each). This CDR3 region has 15 residues. CDR1 SGHRS and CDR2 YFSETQ come from the germline V gene. Deletions cut 0 bases from V and 5 bases from J, with 15 bases between. CDR3 sequence (DNA): TGCGCCAGCAGCTTGGAGGTCGGGGGCGCCGACGAGCAGTACTTC. Its translation: CASSLEVGGADEQYF.

This clonotype was counted ten times or more. This chain connects TRBV12-3 or TRBV12-4 to TRBJ2-2; D remains unclear. Trimming left V 6 bases short and J 10 bases short, with 12 bases between. The CDR3 contains 12 residues. CDR3 in amino acids: CASRQDGSELFF. The CDR3 nucleotides read TGTGCCAGCAGGCAGGATGGGTCGGAGCTGTTTTTT.

In this sample, this clonotype turned up many times. The J gene is TRBJ2-3, the V gene TRBV20-1, with 8 bases that match TRBD1. CDR3 length: 14 amino acids. Germline V gene sequence: CDR1 DFQATT, CDR2 SNEGSKA (reference sequence). After removal of 5 bases from V and 6 bases from J, the junction contained 10 bases not matched to a gene. The CDR3 DNA sequence: TGCAGTGCTGACGGGCAGGGGGCTCGGGATACGCAGTATTTT. Amino acid sequence: CSADGQGARDTQYF.

This clonotype was counted many times. This chain joins TRBV7-3 and TRBJ2-5; tentatively, D is TRBD2 (6 bases). The CDR3 has 13 amino acids. The ends were cut back, 1 base at V and 7 bases at J, with 10 bases in the middle. Germline assignment: CDR1 SGHTA and CDR2 FQGTGA. The CDR3 sequence is CASSLKPGVTQYF. DNA of the CDR3: TGTGCCAGCAGCTTAAAGCCGGGGGTGACCCAGTACTTC.

This clonotype was seen repeatedly, ten times or more. V and J are TRBV20-1 and TRBJ2-3; 9 nucleotides agree with TRBD2. V lost 5 bases, J lost 2 bases, and 8 bases stayed unmatched. Germline assignment: CDR1 DFQATT and CDR2 SNEGSKA (reference sequence). The CDR3 runs 15 residues. The CDR3 region is CSAGRLAESTDTQYF. The CDR3, as DNA: TGCAGTGCTGGGAGACTAGCGGAGTCCACAGATACGCAGTATTTT.

The sample holds a few counts of this clonotype. The rearrangement uses TRBV5-5 and TRBJ1-2; D ambiguous. CDR1 is SGHKS and CDR2 is YYEKEE in the germline V gene (reference sequence). This CDR3 is 14 amino acids long. Trimming stripped 0 bases from V and 3 bases from J, with 9 bases between. The CDR3 protein is CASSLAEPYYGYTF. CDR3 nucleotides: TGTGCCAGCAGCTTGGCCGAACCCTACTATGGCTACACCTTC. The full variable domain, completed using reference TRBV5-5 and TRBJ1-2, is DAGVTQSPTHLIKTRGQQVTLRCSPISGHKSVSWYQQVLGQGPQFIFQYYEKEERGRGNFPDRFSARQFPNYSSELNVNALLLGDSALYLCASSLAEPYYGYTFGSGTRLTVV.